This T cell receptor beta chain was recorded in a study of cytomegalovirus exposure and HLA in healthy donors. Regarding the study as a whole: Generally TCR sequences proved uncommon, though certain public TCRs appeared in numerous donors. The authors assumed roughly uniform sequencing depth across donors for presence/absence analyses.

Per germline, CDR1 MNHNS and CDR2 SASEGT. V was shortened by 6 bases and J by 3 bases, with 7 bases between the two germline ends. The CDR3 spans 12 residues. The PCR had 60 Vbeta and 13 Jbeta primers. The table came from immunoSEQ multiplex PCR; TCRdb's copy has only in-frame clones and leaves some out. In the table there are 100,000 to 150,000 clones, roughly 18% of which are singletons. There are a few counts of this clone. What it recognizes is unknown. This sequence joins TRBV6-1 and TRBJ2-3; TRBD1 is a possible D gene (5 bases). The sequence was obtained from a female donor in good health and CMV-seropositive. What was sequenced was PBMCs. CDR3 bases: TGTGCCAGCAGAGCAGGGACAGATACGCAGTATTTT. Translating gives CASRAGTDTQYF.